These T cell receptor beta chains were read from a single sample in a study of blood T cell repertoires in COVID-19. Generated by immunoSEQ multiplex PCR, the TCRdb table keeps only in-frame clones and is missing some. The data contain approximately 230,000 clones, approximately 90% of them singletons. Sequencing was carried out using peripheral blood. The receptors come from a woman aged 30 to 39 with COVID-19, enrolled during active disease. CDR3s include the opening cysteine and the closing phenylalanine or tryptophan. A D gene is named only where the DNA matches it firmly. Clone size is shown for a subset of rows, as once, few, many or a class of expanded clone.

V gene: TRBV7-8; clone size: NA; D gene: NA; J gene: TRBJ1-1; CDR3 protein: CASSSVRGWGPVTEAFF; CDR3 DNA: TGTGCCAGCAGCTCGGTGCGGGGGTGGGGGCCGGTCACTGAAGCTTTCTTT
V gene: TRBV12-3/TRBV12-4; clone size: NA; D gene: NA; J gene: TRBJ2-3; CDR3 protein: CASSPEFDTQYF; CDR3 DNA: TGTGCCAGCAGTCCCGAGTTCGATACGCAGTATTTT
V gene: TRBV5-4; clone size: NA; D gene: TRBD1; J gene: TRBJ1-1; CDR3 protein: CASSSNRGNTEAFF; CDR3 DNA: TGTGCCAGCAGCTCCAACAGGGGGAACACTGAAGCTTTCTTT
V gene: TRBV7-8; clone size: NA; D gene: NA; J gene: TRBJ1-5; CDR3 protein: CASSLEVRVRRNQPQHF; CDR3 DNA: TGTGCCAGCAGCTTAGAGGTCCGGGTCCGACGCAATCAGCCCCAGCATTTT
V gene: TRBV7-2; clone size: NA; D gene: NA; J gene: TRBJ2-1; CDR3 protein: CASSLSLTDNEQFF; CDR3 DNA: TGTGCCAGCAGCTTATCCCTGACAGACAATGAGCAGTTCTTC
V gene: TRBV6-5; clone size: NA; D gene: TRBD2; J gene: TRBJ2-1; CDR3 protein: CASREGTSGSREQFF; CDR3 DNA: TGTGCCAGCAGGGAGGGAACTAGCGGGAGTAGGGAGCAGTTCTTC
V gene: TRBV5-1; clone size: NA; D gene: NA; J gene: TRBJ2-7; CDR3 protein: CASSLAGGVSSYEQYF; CDR3 DNA: TGCGCCAGCAGCTTGGCCGGAGGGGTGAGCTCCTACGAGCAGTACTTC
V gene: TRBV5-1; clone size: NA; D gene: NA; J gene: TRBJ2-7; CDR3 protein: CASSRDTSSYEQYF; CDR3 DNA: TGCGCCAGCAGCCGGGACACAAGCTCCTACGAGCAGTACTTC
V gene: TRBV28; clone size: few; D gene: TRBD1; J gene: TRBJ2-7; CDR3 protein: CASGWGQNYEQYF; CDR3 DNA: TGTGCCAGCGGCTGGGGACAGAACTACGAGCAGTACTTC
V gene: TRBV5-1; clone size: NA; D gene: NA; J gene: TRBJ2-1; CDR3 protein: CASRRGGGNEQFF; CDR3 DNA: TGCGCCAGCAGGCGGGGTGGGGGCAATGAGCAGTTCTTC
V gene: TRBV5-1; clone size: NA; D gene: TRBD2; J gene: TRBJ2-3; CDR3 protein: CASSPGLAGDTDTQYF; CDR3 DNA: TGCGCCAGCAGCCCGGGACTAGCGGGGGACACAGATACGCAGTATTTT
V gene: TRBV5-5; clone size: NA; D gene: TRBD1; J gene: TRBJ1-1; CDR3 protein: CASSRQGLRGTEAFF; CDR3 DNA: TGTGCCAGCAGCCGACAGGGGTTGAGGGGCACTGAAGCTTTCTTT
V gene: TRBV15; clone size: NA; D gene: TRBD1; J gene: TRBJ2-7; CDR3 protein: CATSRVLGGSAYEQYF; CDR3 DNA: TGTGCCACCAGCAGAGTTTTAGGGGGCTCAGCCTACGAGCAGTACTTC
V gene: TRBV7-6; clone size: NA; D gene: NA; J gene: TRBJ2-7; CDR3 protein: CASSPTEGLESALLYEQYF; CDR3 DNA: TGTGCCAGCAGCCCAACTGAGGGCCTCGAGAGTGCTCTCCTCTACGAGCAGTACTTC
V gene: TRBV7-9; clone size: few; D gene: TRBD1; J gene: TRBJ1-5; CDR3 protein: CASSLGQGAASNQPQHF; CDR3 DNA: TGTGCCAGCAGCTTAGGACAGGGGGCCGCTAGCAATCAGCCCCAGCATTTT
V gene: TRBV27; clone size: few; D gene: NA; J gene: TRBJ1-5; CDR3 protein: CASSLSRPGPQPQHF; CDR3 DNA: TGTGCCAGCAGTTTATCGAGGCCCGGCCCTCAGCCCCAGCATTTT
V gene: TRBV5-4; clone size: NA; D gene: TRBD1; J gene: TRBJ2-7; CDR3 protein: CASSLGTGRTEQYF; CDR3 DNA: TGTGCCAGCAGCTTGGGGACAGGGAGGACCGAGCAGTACTTC
V gene: TRBV2; clone size: NA; D gene: TRBD1; J gene: TRBJ2-2; CDR3 protein: CASLQGATGELFF; CDR3 DNA: TGTGCCAGCCTACAGGGGGCCACCGGGGAGCTGTTTTTT
V gene: TRBV18; clone size: NA; D gene: NA; J gene: TRBJ1-4; CDR3 protein: CASSPGQNEKLFF; CDR3 DNA: TGTGCCAGCTCACCAGGGCAGAATGAAAAACTGTTTTTT
V gene: TRBV5-4; clone size: NA; D gene: NA; J gene: TRBJ1-6; CDR3 protein: CASTRGGGENSPLHF; CDR3 DNA: TGTGCCAGCACCCGGGGGGGCGGTGAAAATTCACCCCTCCACTTT
V gene: TRBV24-1; clone size: NA; D gene: NA; J gene: TRBJ1-2; CDR3 protein: CATSDSTHSAGMNGYTF; CDR3 DNA: TGTGCCACCAGTGATTCAACCCACTCGGCGGGGATGAATGGCTACACCTTC
V gene: TRBV5-4; clone size: NA; D gene: TRBD2; J gene: TRBJ2-1; CDR3 protein: CASSLGLAVYNEQFF; CDR3 DNA: TGTGCCAGCAGCCTAGGACTAGCGGTATACAATGAGCAGTTCTTC
V gene: TRBV6-1; clone size: NA; D gene: NA; J gene: TRBJ1-3; CDR3 protein: CASSEPRQRVNTIYF; CDR3 DNA: TGTGCCAGCAGTGAGCCCAGGCAGAGGGTAAACACCATATATTTT
V gene: TRBV10-1; clone size: few; D gene: TRBD1; J gene: TRBJ2-7; CDR3 protein: CASSSPVQGAGEQYF; CDR3 DNA: TGCGCCAGCAGTTCCCCGGTCCAGGGGGCTGGGGAGCAGTACTTC
V gene: TRBV3-1/TRBV3-2; clone size: NA; D gene: TRBD1; J gene: TRBJ1-1; CDR3 protein: CASSRQGNTEAFF; CDR3 DNA: TGTGCCAGCAGTCGACAGGGAAACACTGAAGCTTTCTTT
V gene: TRBV7-9; clone size: NA; D gene: TRBD1; J gene: TRBJ1-4; CDR3 protein: CASSPGQGGEKLFF; CDR3 DNA: TGTGCCAGCAGCCCCGGACAGGGTGGTGAAAAACTGTTTTTT